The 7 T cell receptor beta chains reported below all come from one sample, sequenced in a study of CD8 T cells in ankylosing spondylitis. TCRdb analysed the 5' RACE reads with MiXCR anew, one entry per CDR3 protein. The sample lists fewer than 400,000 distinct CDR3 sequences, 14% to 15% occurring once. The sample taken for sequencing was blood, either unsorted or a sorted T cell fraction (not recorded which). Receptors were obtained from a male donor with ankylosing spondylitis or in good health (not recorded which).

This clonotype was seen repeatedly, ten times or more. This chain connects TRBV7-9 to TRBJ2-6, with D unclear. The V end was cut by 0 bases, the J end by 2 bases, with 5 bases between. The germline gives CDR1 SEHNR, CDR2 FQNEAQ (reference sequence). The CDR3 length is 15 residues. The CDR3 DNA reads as TGTGCCAGCAGCTTAGCTCGGGCTGGGGCCAACGTCCTGACTTTC. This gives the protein CASSLARAGANVLTF.

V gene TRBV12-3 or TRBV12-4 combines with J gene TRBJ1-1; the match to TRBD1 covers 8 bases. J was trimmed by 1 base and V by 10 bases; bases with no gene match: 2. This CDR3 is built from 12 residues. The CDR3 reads CATGQANTEAFF. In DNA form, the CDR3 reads TGTGCCACGGGACAGGCGAACACTGAAGCTTTCTTT.

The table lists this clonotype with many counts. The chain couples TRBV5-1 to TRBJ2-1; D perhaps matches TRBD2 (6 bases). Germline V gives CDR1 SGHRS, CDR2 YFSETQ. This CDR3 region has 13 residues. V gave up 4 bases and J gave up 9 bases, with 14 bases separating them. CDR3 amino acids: CASSDSRGSEQFF. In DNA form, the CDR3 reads TGCGCCAGCAGCGATTCACGGGGGAGTGAGCAGTTCTTC.

CDR3 coding DNA: TGTGCCACCAGCGCAGGGGTTGGACAGGGCCTAAGAAGCAATCAGCCCCAGCATTTT. This sequence encodes CATSAGVGQGLRSNQPQHF. The V gene is TRBV15, the J gene TRBJ1-5; 8 bases agree with TRBD1. The CDR3 covers 19 residues. With 5 bases clipped from V and 1 base from J, the junction kept 16 bases outside the gene matches. Germline V lookup: CDR1 LNHNV, CDR2 YYDKDF (reference sequence).

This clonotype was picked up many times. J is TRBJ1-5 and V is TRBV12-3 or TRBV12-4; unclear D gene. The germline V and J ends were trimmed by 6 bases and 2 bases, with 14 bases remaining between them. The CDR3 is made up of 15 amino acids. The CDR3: CASRSGRGGNQPQHF. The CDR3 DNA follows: TGTGCCAGCAGGTCTGGCCGGGGTGGCAATCAGCCCCAGCATTTT.

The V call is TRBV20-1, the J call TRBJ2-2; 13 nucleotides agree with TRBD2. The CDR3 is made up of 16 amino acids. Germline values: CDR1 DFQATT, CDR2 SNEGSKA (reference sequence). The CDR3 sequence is CGLRGGTSGITGELFF. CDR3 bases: TGCGGCCTTAGAGGGGGGACTAGCGGGATTACCGGGGAGCTGTTTTTT.

The CDR3 DNA reads as TGTGCCAGCTCATCCTCGGCGGGCACAGATACGCAGTATTTT. As protein: CASSSSAGTDTQYF. The V call is TRBV18, the J call TRBJ2-3; D remains unclear. This CDR3 contains 14 residues. Germline CDR1 and CDR2: KGHSH and LQKENI. V lost 5 bases and J lost 1, with 10 bases in between. Using reference TRBV18 and TRBJ2-3 for the parts outside the CDR3, the full variable domain is NAGVMQNPRHLVRRRGQEARLRCSPMKGHSHVYWYRQLPEEGLKFMVYLQKENIIDESGMPKERFSAEFPKEGPSILRIQQVVRGDSAAYFCASSSSAGTDTQYFGPGTRLTVL.